These T cell receptor beta chains were read from a single sample in a study of T cell responses to AZD1222 COVID-19 vaccine. The protocol was immunoSEQ multiplex PCR, while the TCRdb copy is restricted to in-frame clones and leaves out a portion. The table records some 120,000 clones, 80% to 90% of them present only once. Material: peripheral blood, obtained on day 0 of AZD1222 vaccination. These TCRs come from an adult in good health. The conserved cysteine and the conserved F or W are not part of the CDR3 here.

j_gene: TRBJ2-3
v_gene: TRBV12-3/TRBV12-4
CDR3aa: ASILTDTQY

j_gene: TRBJ1-2
v_gene: TRBV3-1/TRBV3-2
CDR3aa: ASSREGLHGYT

j_gene: TRBJ2-1
v_gene: TRBV19
CDR3aa: ASSMGPIGNEQF

j_gene: TRBJ1-6
v_gene: TRBV2
CDR3aa: ASSATGRESPLH

j_gene: TRBJ1-5
v_gene: TRBV29-1
CDR3aa: SVQGAGQPQH

j_gene: TRBJ2-7
v_gene: TRBV18
CDR3aa: ASSTTGGAGYEQY

j_gene: TRBJ2-7
v_gene: TRBV10-3
CDR3aa: AIKRTSGRSSYEQY

j_gene: TRBJ2-3
v_gene: TRBV5-1
CDR3aa: ASTGTGVDTQY

j_gene: TRBJ1-4
v_gene: TRBV7-9
CDR3aa: ASSLGVGATNEKLF

j_gene: TRBJ1-1
v_gene: TRBV24-1
CDR3aa: ATSPGGSGAF

j_gene: TRBJ1-1
v_gene: TRBV28
CDR3aa: ASSFAGPEAF

j_gene: TRBJ2-1
v_gene: TRBV6-1
CDR3aa: ASSEFGGGAEQF

j_gene: TRBJ2-7
v_gene: TRBV20-1
CDR3aa: SVTQGGEQY

j_gene: TRBJ1-2
v_gene: TRBV10-2
CDR3aa: ASSQRTGISPNYGYT

j_gene: TRBJ2-2
v_gene: TRBV24-1
CDR3aa: ATRGSGTGGPNTGELF

j_gene: TRBJ1-2
v_gene: TRBV11-2
CDR3aa: ASSPGGGGGYT

j_gene: TRBJ2-7
v_gene: TRBV19
CDR3aa: ASSTQSRGEYEQY

j_gene: TRBJ1-4
v_gene: TRBV11-2
CDR3aa: ASSLENGWGEKLF

j_gene: TRBJ2-3
v_gene: TRBV2
CDR3aa: ASRGNTDTQY

j_gene: TRBJ1-4
v_gene: TRBV15
CDR3aa: ATSEGQGTTNEKLF